The present TCR beta chain was sequenced within a study of T cells after yellow fever vaccination. MiXCR, run by TCRdb on the 5' RACE reads, gives a single entry per CDR3 protein. The top ten clones hold more than 0.6% of a sample with 140,000 to 150,000 distinct CDR3 sequences, 5% to 8% of them seen once. Whole-study findings and limits: Reappearing after the booster were most of the clones from primary vaccination (around 96% CD4, around 90% CD8).

Germline loops: CDR1 LNHDA, CDR2 SQIVND (reference sequence). V was pared by 2 bases and J by 7 bases, with 10 bases of the junction left unmatched. CDR3 length: 17 amino acids. Concerning this clonotype: The antigen remains unidentified.

The specimen was CD4+ T cells sorted from PBMCs, collected 10 days after the yellow fever booster vaccination. The receptor comes from a man aged 25-45 years who received the YFV17D yellow fever vaccine. The chain is built from TRBV19 and TRBJ2-2; 10 bases are a match to TRBD2. CDR3 coding DNA: TGTGCCAGTAGTATATCCCGGAATCGACTAGCGGGCGGGGAGCTGTTTTTT. It is translated as CASSISRNRLAGGELFF. The entire variable domain, with the rest obtained from reference TRBV19 and TRBJ2-2, is as follows: DGGITQSPKYLFRKEGQNVTLSCEQNLNHDAMYWYRQDPGQGLRLIYYSQIVNDFQKGDIAEGYSVSREKKESFPLTVTSAQKNPTAFYLCASSISRNRLAGGELFFGEGSRLTVL.